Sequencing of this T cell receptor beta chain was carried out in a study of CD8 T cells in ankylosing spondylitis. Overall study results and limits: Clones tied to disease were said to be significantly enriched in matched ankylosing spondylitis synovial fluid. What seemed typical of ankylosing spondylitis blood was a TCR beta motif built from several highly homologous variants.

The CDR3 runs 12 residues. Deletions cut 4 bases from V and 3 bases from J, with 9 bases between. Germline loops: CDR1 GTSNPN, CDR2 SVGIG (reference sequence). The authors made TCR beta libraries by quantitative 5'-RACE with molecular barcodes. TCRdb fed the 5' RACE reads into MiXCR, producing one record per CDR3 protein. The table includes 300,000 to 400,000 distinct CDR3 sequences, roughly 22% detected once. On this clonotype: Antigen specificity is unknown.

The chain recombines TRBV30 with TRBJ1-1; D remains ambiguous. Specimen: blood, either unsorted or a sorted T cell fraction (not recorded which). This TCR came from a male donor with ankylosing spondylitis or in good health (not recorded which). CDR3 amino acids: CAWNGEDTEAFF. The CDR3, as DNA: TGTGCCTGGAATGGGGAGGACACTGAAGCTTTCTTT.